The 13 T cell receptor beta chains below all came from one sample that was sequenced in a study of blood T cell repertoires in COVID-19. TCRdb's copy holds only in-frame clones and misses some; the assay was immunoSEQ multiplex PCR. The table lists approximately 89,000 clones, 85% to 90% of them singletons. The sample taken for sequencing was peripheral blood. All receptors derive from a woman in her 70s with acute or convalescent COVID-19.

The rearrangement joins TRBV27 to TRBJ2-1, with TRBD2 matching over 11 bases. The V gene's germline CDR1 is MNHEY and CDR2 SMNVEV (reference sequence). V shed 5 bases and J 5 bases; nucleotides not matched to a gene: 5. This CDR3 is built from 15 residues. The CDR3 DNA sequence: TGTGCCAGCAGTCCCGGGACTAGCGGCAACAATGAGCAGTTCTTC. The encoded protein is CASSPGTSGNNEQFF.

The chain uses TRBV7-2 and TRBJ2-2; D is perhaps TRBD2 (6 bases). The CDR3 spans 13 residues. V lost 3 bases and J 5 bases, leaving 7 bases between the germline ends. CDR1 is SGHTA and CDR2 is FQGNSA in the germline V gene. The CDR3 bases are TGTGCCAGCAGCTTCGGGGGTACCGGGGAGCTGTTTTTT. It translates to CASSFGGTGELFF.

The genes are TRBV6-5 and TRBJ2-7; D perhaps matches TRBD2 (6 bases). The V and J ends lost 5 bases and 1 base respectively, with 15 bases between them. CDR1 and CDR2 from the germline V gene are MNHEY and SVGAGI. This CDR3 has 15 amino acids. The chain's CDR3 is CASSIRDFQSYEQYV. CDR3 in DNA: TGTGCCAGCAGTATACGGGACTTCCAATCCTACGAGCAGTACGTC.

The rearrangement uses TRBV6-1 and TRBJ2-5, with TRBD2 matching 12 bases. V trimming: 2 bases; J trimming: 2 bases; junction bases outside the gene matches: 0. Looked up from germline, CDR1 is MNHNS and CDR2 is SASEGT. This CDR3 contains 15 residues. The CDR3 coding sequence is TGTGCCAGCAGTGAACTAGCGGGAGGGCAAGAGACCCAGTACTTC. It encodes CASSELAGGQETQYF.

The rearrangement uses TRBV18 and TRBJ1-2; the match to TRBD1 covers 9 bases. In germline, CDR1 is KGHSH, CDR2 LQKENI. CDR3 length: 15 amino acids. Trimming at V came to 2 bases and at J to 4 bases, leaving 5 bases not matched to a gene. CDR3 in DNA: TGTGCCAGCTCACCAGGGACAGGGACGAGCTATGGCTACACCTTC. Its protein product is CASSPGTGTSYGYTF.

This sequence joins TRBV5-1 and TRBJ2-2, with 7 bases lining up with TRBD2. V lost 0 bases, J lost 4 bases, and 6 bases stayed unmatched. The CDR3 has 16 amino acids. In germline, CDR1 is SGHRS, CDR2 YFSETQ. CDR3 in amino acids: CASSLELAGGTGELFF. For the CDR3, the DNA is TGCGCCAGCAGCTTGGAATTAGCGGGTGGCACCGGGGAGCTGTTTTTT. Drawing the rest from reference TRBV5-1 and TRBJ2-2, the complete variable domain is KAGVTQTPRYLIKTRGQQVTLSCSPISGHRSVSWYQQTPGQGLQFLFEYFSETQRNKGNFPGRFSGRQFSNSRSEMNVSTLELGDSALYLCASSLELAGGTGELFFGEGSRLTVL.

This clone was seen a few times. This sequence joins TRBV7-7 and TRBJ2-5; 8 bases map to TRBD2. This CDR3 is built from 16 residues. CDR1 and CDR2 (germline): SSHAT, FNYEAQ (reference sequence). V gave up 1 base and J gave up 5 bases; unmatched junction bases: 9. The CDR3 region has the DNA TGTGCCAGCAGCTTAGGACGGGGGGGGACCGTCGAGACCCAGTACTTC. Its protein product is CASSLGRGGTVETQYF.

CDR3 sequence: CASSSGQGVYNEQFF. CDR3 sequence (DNA): TGTGCCAGCAGCTCTGGACAGGGGGTCTACAATGAGCAGTTCTTC. V gene TRBV7-8 combines with J gene TRBJ2-1; 10 positions agree with TRBD1. The germline V gene has CDR1 SGHVS and CDR2 FQNEAQ. After removal of 4 bases from V and 3 bases from J, the junction contained 3 bases not matched to a gene. The CDR3 is 15 residues long.

This chain connects TRBV4-2 to TRBJ2-5; 9 bases map to TRBD2. This CDR3 is built from 16 residues. J was trimmed by 4 bases and V by 0 bases; bases with no gene match: 6. Germline values: CDR1 LGHNA, CDR2 YNFKEQ. The CDR3 sequence is CASSQEGGRAVETQYF. The CDR3 DNA reads TGTGCCAGCAGCCAAGAGGGCGGGAGGGCAGTAGAGACCCAGTACTTC.

This chain joins TRBV28 and TRBJ2-7, with 10 bases identical to TRBD1. With V trimmed by 8 bases and J by 4 bases, 14 bases remained unmatched. Germline V gene sequence: CDR1 MDHEN, CDR2 SYDVKM. The CDR3 contains 16 residues. CDR3 bases: TGTGCCAGCGGCCCATCCCCGGGACAGGGGTTGTACGAGCAGTACGTC. Translating it yields CASGPSPGQGLYEQYV.

The chain is built from TRBV15 and TRBJ2-1, with a weak D call TRBD1 (5 bases). The CDR3 length is 17 residues. Trimming stripped 1 base from V and 4 bases from J, with 17 bases between. Germline V CDR1 and CDR2: LNHNV, YYDKDF (reference sequence). In nucleotides, the CDR3 is TGTGCCACCAGCAGAGGGGGCGGCCGCTCGCATTACAATGAGCAGTTCTTC. This encodes CATSRGGGRSHYNEQFF.

J is TRBJ1-1 and V is TRBV19, with D perhaps matching TRBD1 (6 bases). V shed 6 bases and J shed 2 bases, with 16 bases lying between them. This CDR3 comprises 15 residues. CDR1 LNHDA and CDR2 SQIVND come from the germline V gene (reference sequence). The CDR3 DNA reads TGTGCCAGTAGCCTGTCGGGGGGGCTTAACACTGAAGCTTTCTTT. Translating gives CASSLSGGLNTEAFF.

This chain uses TRBV19 with TRBJ2-1; 9 nucleotides align to TRBD2. Germline V gives CDR1 LNHDA, CDR2 SQIVND (reference sequence). The CDR3 contains 13 residues. With 4 bases clipped from V and 6 bases from J, the junction kept 1 base outside the gene matches. This CDR3 is CASSSSGGNEQFF. CDR3 sequence (DNA): TGTGCCAGTAGTAGTAGCGGGGGCAATGAGCAGTTCTTC.